A single sample is the source of the 5 T cell receptor beta chains below, sequenced in a study of blood T cell repertoires in COVID-19. The repertoire was sequenced with immunoSEQ multiplex PCR; TCRdb's copy has only in-frame clones and lacks some. This table holds under 110,000 clones, around 94% found once. Input material: peripheral blood. The receptors originated from a man in his forties or fifties with active COVID-19.

The chain links TRBV10-1 to TRBJ2-1, with D possibly TRBD1 on 5 matching bases. This CDR3 contains 14 residues. Trimming pared 6 bases from V and 12 bases from J, leaving 21 bases between. Germline CDR1 is WNHNN and CDR2 is SYGVQD (reference sequence). The CDR3 loop reads CASSRQSTLLPQFF. The CDR3 nucleotides are TGCGCCAGCAGCCGACAGAGCACCCTTCTCCCGCAGTTCTTC.

This sequence joins TRBV10-2 and TRBJ2-1, with 7 bases lining up with TRBD1. This CDR3 has 14 amino acids. CDR1 and CDR2 (germline): WSHSY, SAAADI. V lost 3 bases, J lost 5 bases, and 4 bases stayed unmatched. DNA for the CDR3: TGCGCCAGCAGTGAAGACAGGGAGAACAATGAGCAGTTCTTC. It translates to CASSEDRENNEQFF.

A note on this clone: A junction end diverges from the germline sequence, so it may reflect a read error. The chain is built from TRBV7-7 and TRBJ2-2; 9 bases fit TRBD2. The CDR3 contains 15 residues. CDR1 SSHAT and CDR2 FNYEAQ come from the germline V gene (reference sequence). CDR3 nucleotide sequence: TGTGCTAGCAGCTTTGAAGCGGGGGGCACCGGGGAGCTGTTTTTT. Amino acid sequence: CASSFEAGGTGELFF.

As DNA, the CDR3 is TGCGCCAGCAGTAGCCAAGGGACTACAAAAGAGACCCAGTACTTC. Its translation: CASSSQGTTKETQYF. J is TRBJ2-5 and V is TRBV5-1; 7 bases line up with TRBD2. Germline assignment: CDR1 SGHRS and CDR2 YFSETQ. The CDR3 runs 15 residues. The junction had 10 bases not matched to a gene; V was cut back by 5 bases and J by 3 bases.

The gene calls are TRBV6-5 and TRBJ1-1; the D is unclear. CDR1 is MNHEY, CDR2 SVGAGI, per germline. There are 13 residues in the CDR3. Trimming took off 7 bases at V and 1 base at J, with 10 bases between the two ends. The CDR3 region has the DNA TGTGCCAGCATCGCGTTTACGAACACTGAAGCTTTCTTT. This sequence encodes CASIAFTNTEAFF.